This T cell receptor (beta chain) was captured by sequencing in a study of patients and donors after allogeneic stem cell transplantation. TCRdb reanalysed the RT-PCR reads using MiXCR and keeps one entry per CDR3 protein. The sample lists around 23,000 distinct CDR3 sequences, about 30% occurring once. The CDR3 loop spans 14 amino acids. Looked up from germline, CDR1 is SGHKS and CDR2 is YYEKEE (reference sequence). Trimming cost V 3 bases and J 1 base, with 10 bases left between them. This clonotype was obtained from a human donor who was either an allogeneic HSCT recipient or a stem cell or donor lymphocyte infusion donor (not recorded which). It is not recorded whose cells these are; they may come from a transplant donor. The sequencing input was blood, either unsorted or a sorted T cell fraction (not recorded which). The chain is built from TRBV5-5 and TRBJ1-2; the D gene is possibly TRBD1 (6 bases). The CDR3 spells CASSWTAHNYGYTF. CDR3 nucleotide sequence: TGTGCCAGCAGCTGGACAGCCCATAACTATGGCTACACCTTC.